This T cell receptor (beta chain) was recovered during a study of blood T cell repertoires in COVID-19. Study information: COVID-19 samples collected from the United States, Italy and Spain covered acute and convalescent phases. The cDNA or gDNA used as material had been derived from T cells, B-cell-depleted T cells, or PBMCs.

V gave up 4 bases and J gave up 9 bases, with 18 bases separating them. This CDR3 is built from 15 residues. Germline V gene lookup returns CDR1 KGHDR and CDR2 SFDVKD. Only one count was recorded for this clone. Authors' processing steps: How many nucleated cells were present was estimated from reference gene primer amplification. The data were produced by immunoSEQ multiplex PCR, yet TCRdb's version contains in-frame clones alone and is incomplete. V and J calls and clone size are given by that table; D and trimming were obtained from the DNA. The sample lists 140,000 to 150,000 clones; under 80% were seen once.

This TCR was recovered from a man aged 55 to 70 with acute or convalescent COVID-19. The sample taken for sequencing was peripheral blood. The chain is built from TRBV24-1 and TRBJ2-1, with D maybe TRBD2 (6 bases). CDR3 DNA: TGTGCCACCAGTGACCCATCTTGGAGGGCCGCTGAGCAGTTCTTC. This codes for CATSDPSWRAAEQFF.